This passage covers 30 T cell receptor beta chains from one sample sequenced in a study of blood T cell repertoires in COVID-19. Sequenced by immunoSEQ multiplex PCR; TCRdb stores in-frame clones only, minus some. The data contain more than 150,000 clones, roughly 90% of them seen just once; the ten biggest clones take up 0.5% to 0.55%. The sample was peripheral blood. These receptors came from a man aged 50 to 59 with acute or convalescent COVID-19.

V usage is TRBV15 and J usage is TRBJ2-7, with 7 bases matching TRBD1. The V and J ends lost 1 base and 4 bases, in that order; junction bases with no gene match: 7. Germline-derived CDR1 and CDR2 are LNHNV and YYDKDF (reference sequence). The CDR3 contains 15 residues. The chain's CDR3 is CATSRGPGQLYEQYV. CDR3 bases: TGTGCCACCAGCAGAGGGCCGGGACAGCTTTACGAGCAGTACGTC.

The chain uses TRBV6-5 and TRBJ1-1; possible D gene TRBD1, 6 bases. The germline CDR1 and CDR2 sequences are MNHEY and SVGAGI. This CDR3 spans 16 amino acids. Trimming left V 0 bases short and J 1 base short, with 12 bases between. The CDR3 DNA is TGTGCCAGCAGTTACTCGTTGGGGGCCTCGAACACTGAAGCTTTCTTT. It encodes CASSYSLGASNTEAFF.

J is TRBJ1-2 and V is TRBV14, with 10 bases aligning to TRBD1. CDR3 length: 15 residues. Losses at the gene ends were 1 base for V and 4 bases for J; bases not matched to a gene: 3. The V gene's germline CDR1 is SGHDN and CDR2 FVKESK. The CDR3 DNA reads TGTGCCAGCAGCCAAGTTGGGACAGGGGTCTATGGCTACACCTTC. This gives the protein CASSQVGTGVYGYTF.

Remarks on this clone: Other DNA sequences in this specimen translate into the identical CDR3. The gene calls are TRBV19 and TRBJ1-5, with TRBD1 matching 9 bases. CDR1 is LNHDA and CDR2 is SQIVND in the germline V gene (reference sequence). J lost 2 bases, V lost 3 bases, and 2 bases had no gene match. The CDR3 length is 15 residues. The chain's CDR3 is CASSINRGRNQPQHF. In DNA form, the CDR3 reads TGTGCCAGTAGTATCAACAGGGGGCGCAATCAGCCCCAGCATTTT.

V is TRBV5-8 and J is TRBJ1-4; TRBD1 might be the D (5 bases). Trimming stripped 4 bases from V and 8 bases from J, with 18 bases between. Germline V CDR1 and CDR2: SGHTS, YDEGEE. This CDR3 spans 15 amino acids. CDR3 DNA: TGTGCCAGCAGCGGGGGGGTTGTGGTACGCGAAAAACTGTTTTTT. Protein product: CASSGGVVVREKLFF.

The V gene is TRBV24-1, the J gene TRBJ2-7; TRBD2 agrees at 8 bases. This CDR3 has 14 amino acids. Trimming cost V 5 bases and J 2 bases; bases outside gene matches: 4. Germline V gives CDR1 KGHDR, CDR2 SFDVKD. The CDR3 loop is CATSVGLETYEQYV. Here the CDR3 DNA reads TGTGCCACCAGTGTGGGACTAGAGACCTACGAGCAGTACGTC.

This clone was seen only a few times. The genes are TRBV12-3 or TRBV12-4 and TRBJ2-2, with D maybe TRBD1 (5 bases). Trimming left V 5 bases short and J 6 bases short, with 7 bases between. The CDR3 runs 12 residues. In nucleotides, the CDR3 is TGTGCCAGCAGTCCAGGGCCCGGGGAGCTGTTTTTT. This encodes CASSPGPGELFF.

This clone was counted a single time. The chain couples TRBV27 to TRBJ1-1; D may be TRBD1 (5 bases). V lost 5 bases and J lost 8, with 18 bases in between. Germline V CDR1 and CDR2: MNHEY, SMNVEV (reference sequence). There are 14 residues in the CDR3. CDR3 region: CASSPNQGFREAFF. CDR3 bases: TGTGCCAGCAGTCCAAACCAGGGTTTTAGGGAAGCTTTCTTT.

The gene calls are TRBV5-1 and TRBJ2-3; 8 positions match TRBD1. The CDR3 spans 15 residues. In germline, CDR1 is SGHRS, CDR2 YFSETQ. Trimming cost V 0 bases and J 4 bases; bases outside gene matches: 4. CDR3 sequence: CASSLGQGNPDTQYF. CDR3 in DNA: TGCGCCAGCAGCTTGGGACAGGGGAACCCAGATACGCAGTATTTT.

J is TRBJ1-2 and V is TRBV5-1; a possible D gene is TRBD1 (6 bases). V gave up 0 bases and J gave up 5 bases, with 11 bases separating them. Per germline, CDR1 SGHRS and CDR2 YFSETQ. This CDR3 has 14 residues. The CDR3 sequence is CASSLEGRGYGYTF. DNA of the CDR3: TGCGCCAGCAGCTTGGAAGGCAGGGGATATGGCTACACCTTC.

V gene TRBV5-8 combines with J gene TRBJ1-3; TRBD1 might be the D (6 bases). Trimming took off 5 bases at V and 0 bases at J, with 9 bases between the two ends. CDR3 size: 14 residues. Germline V CDR1 and CDR2: SGHTS, YDEGEE. For the CDR3, the DNA is TGTGCCAGCAGAGAACAGGGCTCTGGAAACACCATATATTTT. It encodes CASREQGSGNTIYF.

This clone was counted between two and nine times. The V gene is TRBV5-1, the J gene TRBJ1-1; a possible D gene is TRBD1 (6 bases). The ends were cut back, 1 base at V and 5 bases at J, with 18 bases in the middle. The CDR3 spans 16 residues. Germline V gene sequence: CDR1 SGHRS, CDR2 YFSETQ. Here the CDR3 DNA reads TGCGCCAGCAGCTTGTGGGCAGGGGAGCGTCGGACTGAAGCTTTCTTT. Translated, it gives CASSLWAGERRTEAFF.

This clone was picked up a small number of times. The V gene is TRBV30, the J gene TRBJ1-5, with D possibly TRBD1 on 6 matching bases. The germline V gene encodes CDR1 GTSNPN and CDR2 SVGIG (reference sequence). Trimming took 1 base from V and 0 from J, leaving 10 bases between them. This CDR3 region has 15 residues. CDR3 amino acids: CAWSEGTLSNQPQHF. CDR3 sequence (DNA): TGTGCCTGGAGTGAGGGGACACTTAGCAATCAGCCCCAGCATTTT. Based on the CDR3 plus reference TRBV30 and TRBJ1-5, the full variable domain is SQTIHQWPATLVQPVGSPLSLECTVEGTSNPNLYWYRQAAGRGLQLLFYSVGIGQISSEVPQNLSASRPQDRQFILSSKKLLLSDSGFYLCAWSEGTLSNQPQHFGDGTRLSIL.

The chain combines TRBV10-2 with TRBJ1-5; TRBD1 is a possible D gene (6 bases). V was pared by 4 bases and J by 0 bases, with 16 bases between. Germline CDR1 WSHSY, CDR2 SAAADI. The CDR3 runs 17 residues. This CDR3 is CASSGGTRTDSNQPQHF. DNA of the CDR3: TGCGCCAGCAGTGGGGGGACAAGGACGGATAGCAATCAGCCCCAGCATTTT.

This sequence joins TRBV10-3 and TRBJ1-2; D unclear. The length of the CDR3 is 13 residues. The V gene's germline CDR1 is ENHRY and CDR2 SYGVKD. The V end was cut by 2 bases, the J end by 4 bases, with 8 bases between. This chain's CDR3 is CAISEVTSYGYTF. The CDR3 bases are TGTGCCATCAGTGAGGTAACAAGCTATGGCTACACCTTC.

V and J are TRBV18 and TRBJ1-4; maybe TRBD1 (6 bases). CDR1 is KGHSH and CDR2 is LQKENI in the germline V gene. V gave up 1 base and J gave up 4 bases, with 7 bases separating them. The CDR3 runs to 14 residues. The CDR3 DNA sequence: TGTGCCAGCTCACCACGGACAGATAATGAAAAACTGTTTTTT. Translation: CASSPRTDNEKLFF.

The chain is built from TRBV5-1 and TRBJ1-4; 7 bases fit TRBD1. There are 14 residues in the CDR3. Germline V gives CDR1 SGHRS, CDR2 YFSETQ. Losses at the gene ends were 3 bases for V and 8 bases for J; bases not matched to a gene: 7. The CDR3 spells CASSSDRVGEKLFF. The CDR3 DNA reads as TGCGCCAGCAGCTCAGACAGGGTAGGGGAAAAACTGTTTTTT. Full variable domain (rest looked up from reference TRBV5-1 and TRBJ1-4): KAGVTQTPRYLIKTRGQQVTLSCSPISGHRSVSWYQQTPGQGLQFLFEYFSETQRNKGNFPGRFSGRQFSNSRSEMNVSTLELGDSALYLCASSSDRVGEKLFFGSGTQLSVL.

This clone was found a few times. This sequence joins TRBV19 and TRBJ1-5; 7 bases are shared with TRBD1. CDR1 is LNHDA, CDR2 SQIVND, per germline (reference sequence). This CDR3 region has 14 residues. The junction had 14 bases not matched to a gene; V was cut back by 11 bases and J by 7 bases. This chain's CDR3 is CAGSRQGLGQPQHF. DNA of the CDR3: TGTGCCGGGTCCCGACAGGGTCTTGGCCAGCCCCAGCATTTT.

The CDR3 loop reads CASSLGSSGRYLSYEQYF. The CDR3 DNA is TGTGCCAGCAGCTTAGGCTCTAGCGGGAGATACCTCTCCTACGAGCAGTACTTC. The rearrangement uses TRBV7-9 and TRBJ2-7; 10 nucleotides agree with TRBD2. Germline V gene lookup returns CDR1 SEHNR and CDR2 FQNEAQ (reference sequence). After removal of 1 base from V and 0 bases from J, the junction contained 9 bases not matched to a gene. The CDR3 totals 18 residues.

The rearrangement links TRBV19 to TRBJ2-5; 10 nucleotides line up with TRBD2. The germline V gene has CDR1 LNHDA and CDR2 SQIVND (reference sequence). V trimming: 4 bases; J trimming: 2 bases; junction bases outside the gene matches: 1. This CDR3 spans 14 amino acids. CDR3 DNA: TGTGCCAGTAGTACACTAGCGGGGCAAGAGACCCAGTACTTC. Translating gives CASSTLAGQETQYF.

This chain joins TRBV28 and TRBJ1-4, with D maybe TRBD1 (5 bases). The germline gives CDR1 MDHEN, CDR2 SYDVKM. CDR3 length: 15 residues. Between the trimmed V and J ends, which lost 5 bases and 8 bases, there was a span of 18 bases. CDR3 DNA: TGTGCCAGCAGTCCTCTCGGGGGAAGTGGAGAAAAACTGTTTTTT. Translated, it gives CASSPLGGSGEKLFF.

Concerning this clone itself: The junction departs from the called germline gene at one end, perhaps through a read error. The chain has TRBV6-5 and TRBJ2-3; D is possibly TRBD2 (6 bases). Germline V gives CDR1 MNHEY, CDR2 SVGAGI. This CDR3 comprises 11 residues. In nucleotides, the CDR3 is TGTGCCACCAAGACGCTCCGGGCGGGGAATTTT. Translation: CATKTLRAGNF.

V and J are TRBV5-1 and TRBJ1-2, with a weak D call TRBD1 (6 bases). Germline-derived CDR1 and CDR2 are SGHRS and YFSETQ. CDR3 length: 13 residues. V was cut by 3 bases and J by 6 bases, with 12 bases left in between. CDR3 in amino acids: CASSYRDVDGYTF. The CDR3 DNA reads TGCGCCAGCAGCTACAGGGATGTGGATGGCTACACCTTC.

The CDR3 region is CASSRSDYRGPSFTYEQYF. CDR3 sequence (DNA): TGCGCCAGCAGCCGTTCAGATTACAGGGGGCCCTCCTTCACCTACGAGCAGTACTTC. The chain couples TRBV4-1 to TRBJ2-7; 9 bases agree with TRBD1. CDR3 length: 19 residues. Germline CDR1 reads MGHRA; CDR2 reads YSYEKL. The J segment lost 2 bases and the V segment lost 4 bases, leaving 18 bases of the junction unmatched.

The rearrangement uses TRBV5-1 and TRBJ1-1; 7 nucleotides align to TRBD1. Germline V gives CDR1 SGHRS, CDR2 YFSETQ. J was trimmed by 0 bases and V by 4 bases; bases with no gene match: 3. This CDR3 comprises 14 residues. CDR3 coding DNA: TGCGCCAGCAGCCAGACAGGGTTGAACACTGAAGCTTTCTTT. This sequence encodes CASSQTGLNTEAFF.

The DNA for the CDR3 is TGTGCCACCAGCAGAGTTGGGCTAGCGGGGGAGCAGTACTTC. Its translation is CATSRVGLAGEQYF. The V and J genes are TRBV15 and TRBJ2-7, with 9 bases matching TRBD2. The CDR3 totals 14 residues. Trimming took 1 base from V and 7 from J; bases not matched to a gene: 5. Germline values: CDR1 LNHNV, CDR2 YYDKDF (reference sequence). The variable domain in full, completed from reference TRBV15 and TRBJ2-7, reads DAMVIQNPRYQVTQFGKPVTLSCSQTLNHNVMYWYQQKSSQAPKLLFHYYDKDFNNEADTPDNFQSRRPNTSFCFLDIRSPGLGDTAMYLCATSRVGLAGEQYFGPGTRLTVT.

The rearrangement uses TRBV5-1 and TRBJ1-1; D possibly corresponds to TRBD1 (6 bases). CDR1 and CDR2 (germline): SGHRS, YFSETQ. CDR3 length equals 14 residues. With 3 bases removed from V and 6 bases from J, the gap between germline ends came to 15 bases. DNA for the CDR3: TGCGCCAGCAGCTCGGACAGCTTTGGCTCTGAAGCTTTCTTT. Protein sequence: CASSSDSFGSEAFF.

The rearrangement uses TRBV28 and TRBJ1-4, with no clear D. Germline V lookup: CDR1 MDHEN, CDR2 SYDVKM. V lost 1 base and J 6 bases, leaving 6 bases between the germline ends. This CDR3 spans 13 amino acids. This CDR3 is CASSLSLDEKLFF. DNA of the CDR3: TGTGCCAGCAGTTTATCCCTCGATGAAAAACTGTTTTTT.

This chain links TRBV28 with TRBJ1-5; 7 bases align to TRBD1. CDR3 length equals 16 residues. Germline V gives CDR1 MDHEN, CDR2 SYDVKM. Trimming cost V 5 bases and J 2 bases; bases outside gene matches: 9. The CDR3 DNA reads TGTGCCAGCAGTATCCGGCCAGGGGGAGGCAATCAGCCCCAGCATTTT. Encoded protein: CASSIRPGGGNQPQHF.

The genes are TRBV6-4 and TRBJ2-3; 11 positions match TRBD1. The CDR3 has 19 amino acids. Unmatched junction bases numbered 9, after V lost 0 bases and J lost 1 base. Germline CDR1 MRHNA, CDR2 SNTAGT. CDR3 sequence reads: CASSDSNGQGAFGTDTQYF. CDR3 DNA: TGTGCCAGCAGTGACTCGAATGGACAGGGGGCTTTTGGCACAGATACGCAGTATTTT.